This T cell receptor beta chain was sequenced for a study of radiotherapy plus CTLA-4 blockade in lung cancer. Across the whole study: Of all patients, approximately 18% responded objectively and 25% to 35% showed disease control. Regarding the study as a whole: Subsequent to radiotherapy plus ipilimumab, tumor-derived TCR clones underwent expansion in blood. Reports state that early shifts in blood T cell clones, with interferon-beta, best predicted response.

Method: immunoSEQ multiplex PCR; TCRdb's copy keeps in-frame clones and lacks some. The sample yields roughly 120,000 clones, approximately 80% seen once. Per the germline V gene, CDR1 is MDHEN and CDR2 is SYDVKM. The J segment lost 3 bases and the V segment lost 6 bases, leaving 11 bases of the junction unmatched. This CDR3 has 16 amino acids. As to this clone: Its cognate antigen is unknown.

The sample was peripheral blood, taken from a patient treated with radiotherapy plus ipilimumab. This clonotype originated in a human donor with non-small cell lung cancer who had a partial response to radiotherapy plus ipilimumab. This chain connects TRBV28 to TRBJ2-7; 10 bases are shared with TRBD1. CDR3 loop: CASSALHGTGDYEQYV. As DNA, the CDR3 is TGTGCCAGCAGCGCACTCCACGGGACAGGGGACTACGAGCAGTACGTC.